The T cell receptor (beta chain) described here comes from a study of siplizumab effects on memory and regulatory T cells. Here immunoSEQ multiplex PCR was the method, and the copy in TCRdb shows in-frame clones only, minus some. The sample lists just over 50,000 clones, 95% to 98% occurring once. This CDR3 has 14 residues. CDR1 and CDR2 from the germline V gene are MNHEY and SVGAGI. The ends were cut back, 6 bases at V and 0 bases at J, with 11 bases in the middle. The source material was naive CD4+ T cells sorted from blood. The TCR comes from a human donor in good health. The chain is built from TRBV6-5 and TRBJ1-2; no clear D. CDR3 DNA sequence: TGTGCCAGCAGCTCGCGTCGAGCTAACTATGGCTACACCTTC. This encodes CASSSRRANYGYTF.